These 25 T cell receptor beta chains originate from one sample sequenced in a study of blood T cell repertoires in COVID-19. Assay: immunoSEQ multiplex PCR; the TCRdb copy retains only in-frame clones and omits some. The table records roughly 320,000 clones, approximately 85% of them present only once. Sequenced: peripheral blood. These receptors were taken from a human donor in a cohort sampled during active COVID-19.

This chain uses TRBV12-3 or TRBV12-4 with TRBJ1-5; no firm D call. This CDR3 is 12 amino acids long. V was cut by 7 bases and J by 4 bases, with 8 bases left in between. In nucleotides, the CDR3 is TGTGCCAGCAAAAATCCAAATCAGCCCCAGCATTTT. It codes for CASKNPNQPQHF.

This sequence joins TRBV2 and TRBJ1-5, with unresolved D. This CDR3 is 14 amino acids long. The germline gives CDR1 SNHLY, CDR2 FYNNEI. V was shortened by 2 bases and J by 6 bases, with 11 bases between the two germline ends. DNA of the CDR3: TGTGCCAGCAGTGAATCCGCCTCGGGTCAGCCCCAGCATTTT. Translated: CASSESASGQPQHF. The full variable domain, its missing parts supplied by reference TRBV2 and TRBJ1-5, is EPEVTQTPSHQVTQMGQEVILRCVPISNHLYFYWYRQILGQKVEFLVSFYNNEISEKSEIFDDQFSVERPDGSNFTLKIRSTKLEDSAMYFCASSESASGQPQHFGDGTRLSIL.

The genes are TRBV7-6 and TRBJ2-2, with D possibly TRBD1 on 6 matching bases. CDR1 and CDR2 (germline): SGHVS, FNYEAQ. The CDR3 is made up of 15 amino acids. Trimming shortened V by 5 bases and J by 5 bases, and 15 bases separated the two germline ends. The CDR3: CASSQPGHRTGELFF. The CDR3 region has the DNA TGTGCCAGCAGCCAACCGGGACACAGAACCGGGGAGCTGTTTTTT.

CDR3 sequence reads: CASRWLGQGDYGYTF. For the CDR3, the DNA is TGTGCCAGCAGGTGGTTGGGACAGGGTGACTATGGCTACACCTTC. The chain uses TRBV5-6 and TRBJ1-2; TRBD1 matches 9 bases. This CDR3 spans 15 amino acids. With 5 bases clipped from V and 3 bases from J, the junction kept 8 bases outside the gene matches. The germline V gene encodes CDR1 SGHDT and CDR2 YYEEEE.

The chain combines TRBV6-5 with TRBJ1-2; TRBD1 aligns across 7 bases. Germline V gives CDR1 MNHEY, CDR2 SVGAGI. The V gene end was trimmed by 0 bases and the J gene end by 5 bases; junction bases not matched to a gene: 6. This CDR3 contains 15 residues. CDR3 DNA sequence: TGTGCCAGCAGTTACTCCCAGACAGGGTTATATGGCTACACCTTC. It translates to CASSYSQTGLYGYTF.

The chain is built from TRBV7-2 and TRBJ2-7; D may be TRBD2 (6 bases). Trimming removed 1 base at V and 5 bases at J, with 15 bases between. Germline V lookup: CDR1 SGHTA, CDR2 FQGNSA. The CDR3 length is 15 residues. In DNA form, the CDR3 reads TGTGCCAGCAGCTTAGTCCCGGGAGCGGTTCACGAGCAGTACTTC. Translating it yields CASSLVPGAVHEQYF.

The V and J genes are TRBV6-1 and TRBJ1-1; D is perhaps TRBD1 (5 bases). The V gene's germline CDR1 is MNHNS and CDR2 SASEGT. The CDR3 spans 12 residues. The germline V and J ends were trimmed by 1 base and 7 bases, with 7 bases remaining between them. CDR3: CASSEGQLEAFF. CDR3 DNA: TGTGCCAGCAGTGAAGGACAGCTTGAAGCTTTCTTT.

The rearrangement uses TRBV7-9 and TRBJ2-1, with TRBD2 matching 12 bases. Germline-derived CDR1 and CDR2 are SEHNR and FQNEAQ (reference sequence). This CDR3 has 16 amino acids. Trimming took 5 bases from V and 4 from J; bases not matched to a gene: 6. The CDR3 sequence: CASSVPGTSGYNEQFF. CDR3 bases: TGTGCCAGCAGCGTACCCGGGACTAGCGGGTACAATGAGCAGTTCTTC.

This chain links TRBV19 with TRBJ2-3, with D possibly matching TRBD2 (6 bases). CDR3 length: 13 residues. Germline V gene data show CDR1 as LNHDA and CDR2 as SQIVND (reference sequence). Deletions cut 11 bases from V and 2 bases from J, with 14 bases between. CDR3 sequence reads: CAGKARDTDTQYF. The CDR3 nucleotides read TGTGCCGGCAAGGCGCGGGACACAGATACGCAGTATTTT.

This chain links TRBV27 with TRBJ2-3, with a tentative D call TRBD2 (6 bases). V lost 3 bases to trimming and J lost 1 base, with 8 bases between them. The CDR3 has 14 residues. CDR1 MNHEY and CDR2 SMNVEV come from the germline V gene (reference sequence). CDR3 loop: CASSLEGRTDTQYF. DNA of the CDR3: TGTGCCAGCAGTTTGGAGGGGCGCACAGATACGCAGTATTTT.

This chain uses TRBV6-5 with TRBJ2-7; tentatively, D is TRBD2 (5 bases). The CDR3 contains 13 residues. CDR1 and CDR2 from the germline V gene are MNHEY and SVGAGI. V lost 0 bases, J lost 3 bases, and 6 bases lay in between. The CDR3 coding sequence is TGTGCCAGCAGTTACTCCCGGGACTACGAGCAGTACTTC. Translation: CASSYSRDYEQYF.

The V and J genes are TRBV28 and TRBJ1-6; D is uncertain. V was shortened by 6 bases and J by 15 bases, with 15 bases between the two germline ends. Germline V CDR1 and CDR2: MDHEN, SYDVKM. The CDR3 extends over 12 amino acids. The chain's CDR3 is CASSSSDSGLHF. The DNA for the CDR3 is TGTGCCAGCAGCTCCTCAGATTCGGGCCTCCACTTT.

This clone was detected once. The V call is TRBV11-2, the J call TRBJ2-7; D is possibly TRBD1 (6 bases). Trimming stripped 5 bases from V and 2 bases from J, with 16 bases between. Germline lookup yields CDR1 SGHAT and CDR2 FQNNGV. The CDR3 is made up of 15 amino acids. DNA for the CDR3: TGTGCCAGCAGCAACCAAAACAGGGATCCCTACGAGCAGTACTTC. Protein sequence: CASSNQNRDPYEQYF.

This clone was seen more than once but under ten times. The V gene is TRBV5-4, the J gene TRBJ2-2; TRBD1 is a possible D gene (7 bases). This CDR3 comprises 15 residues. From germline, CDR1 is SGHNT and CDR2 YYREEE (reference sequence). V lost 2 bases to trimming and J lost 5 bases, with 13 bases between them. The CDR3 DNA sequence: TGTGCCAGCAGCTTCGACAGGGAGGCGACCGGGGAGCTGTTTTTT. Amino acid sequence: CASSFDREATGELFF.

The chain links TRBV7-9 to TRBJ1-2, with 10 bases identical to TRBD1. The germline V gene has CDR1 SEHNR and CDR2 FQNEAQ (reference sequence). This CDR3 has 14 residues. The junction had 4 bases not matched to a gene; V was cut back by 2 bases and J by 7 bases. The CDR3 sequence: CASSLMTGGGGYTF. The CDR3 DNA sequence: TGTGCCAGCAGCTTAATGACAGGGGGCGGTGGCTACACCTTC.

This chain links TRBV10-3 with TRBJ1-2; 9 nucleotides match TRBD1. The germline CDR1 and CDR2 sequences are ENHRY and SYGVKD. V dropped 8 bases and J dropped 7; count of bases not matched to a gene: 20. The CDR3 length is 17 residues. CDR3 DNA: TGTGCCATCCCCCGAGGGACAGGGTCACCCATTCATGCTGGCTACACCTTC. Protein product: CAIPRGTGSPIHAGYTF.

This clone has a single count. The chain joins TRBV7-9 to TRBJ2-3, with 9 bases matching TRBD1. Germline V gene sequence: CDR1 SEHNR, CDR2 FQNEAQ (reference sequence). This CDR3 is built from 18 residues. Germline trimming cut 1 base from V and 4 bases from J; bases unmatched to any gene: 12. CDR3 protein: CASSLVRGGTGSSDTQYF. Here the CDR3 DNA reads TGTGCCAGCAGCTTAGTTCGGGGTGGGACAGGGTCCTCAGATACGCAGTATTTT.

The sample holds one count of this clone. V gene TRBV2 combines with J gene TRBJ1-5, with TRBD1 as a possible D gene (6 bases). Between the trimmed V and J ends, which lost 7 bases and 9 bases, there was a span of 19 bases. The CDR3 sequence is 14 residues long. The germline V gene encodes CDR1 SNHLY and CDR2 FYNNEI. The CDR3: CASNRDTSSGPQHF. For the CDR3, the DNA is TGTGCCAGCAATCGGGACACTTCGAGCGGGCCCCAGCATTTT. Using reference TRBV2 and TRBJ1-5 for the parts outside the CDR3, the full variable domain is EPEVTQTPSHQVTQMGQEVILRCVPISNHLYFYWYRQILGQKVEFLVSFYNNEISEKSEIFDDQFSVERPDGSNFTLKIRSTKLEDSAMYFCASNRDTSSGPQHFGDGTRLSIL.

J is TRBJ2-6 and V is TRBV15; D not certain. Germline V gives CDR1 LNHNV, CDR2 YYDKDF (reference sequence). The CDR3 totals 15 residues. V was pared by 2 bases and J by 2 bases, with 7 bases between. In DNA form, the CDR3 reads TGTGCCACCAGCAGACCCGCGACTGGGGCCAACGTCCTGACTTTC. It specifies CATSRPATGANVLTF.

This chain connects TRBV3-1 (or the pseudogene TRBV3-2) to TRBJ1-5, with D perhaps TRBD1 (6 bases). CDR3 length: 14 residues. The germline V gene encodes CDR1 LGHDT and CDR2 YNNKEL (reference sequence). Trimming took 3 bases from V and 4 from J, leaving 10 bases between them. This chain's CDR3 is CASSQAGANQPQHF. As DNA, the CDR3 is TGTGCCAGCAGCCAGGCAGGGGCGAATCAGCCCCAGCATTTT.

The chain couples TRBV7-3 to TRBJ2-2; 13 nucleotides line up with TRBD2. Looked up from germline, CDR1 is SGHTA and CDR2 is FQGTGA. This CDR3 has 17 amino acids. The J segment lost 5 bases and the V segment lost 3 bases, leaving 6 bases of the junction unmatched. This chain's CDR3 is CASSFLRTSGGTGELFF. The CDR3 DNA sequence: TGTGCCAGCAGCTTCCTCCGGACTAGCGGGGGTACCGGGGAGCTGTTTTTT.

V and J are TRBV28 and TRBJ1-5, with 7 bases fitting TRBD1. The CDR3 contains 17 residues. V lost 6 bases and J lost 0; bases outside the gene matches: 11. Germline V gene data show CDR1 as MDHEN and CDR2 as SYDVKM. The CDR3 here is CASRTLDRRLSNQPQHF. In DNA form, the CDR3 reads TGTGCCAGCAGAACGCTGGACAGGAGGCTTAGCAATCAGCCCCAGCATTTT.

The V call is TRBV11-2, the J call TRBJ1-2, with TRBD1 as a possible D gene (6 bases). Trimming shortened V by 1 base and J by 7 bases, and 13 bases separated the two germline ends. This CDR3 comprises 14 residues. Germline CDR1 reads SGHAT; CDR2 reads FQNNGV. The CDR3 loop reads CASSLVYRAGGYTF. CDR3 in DNA: TGTGCCAGCAGCTTAGTCTACAGGGCGGGTGGCTACACCTTC.

V is TRBV6-2 or TRBV6-3 and J is TRBJ1-2, with 7 bases identical to TRBD1. The CDR3 consists of 15 residues. Germline V gene data show CDR1 as MNHEY and CDR2 as SVGEGT. The V gene end was trimmed by 5 bases and the J gene end by 2 bases; junction bases not matched to a gene: 8. CDR3 nucleotides: TGTGCCAGCAGTCCGCCGACAGGGAGAAACTATGGCTACACCTTC. This encodes CASSPPTGRNYGYTF.

The chain recombines TRBV7-9 with TRBJ1-5; 8 positions agree with TRBD1. Germline CDR1 is SEHNR and CDR2 is FQNEAQ (reference sequence). Losses at the gene ends were 6 bases for V and 5 bases for J; bases not matched to a gene: 12. This CDR3 is 16 amino acids long. CDR3: CASSLTRTGSDQPQHF. The CDR3 DNA sequence: TGTGCCAGCAGTCTCACGCGGACAGGGTCCGATCAGCCCCAGCATTTT.